A single sample is the source of the 7 T cell receptor beta chains below, sequenced in a study of blood T cell repertoires in COVID-19 (dated by TCRdb to about 2020). The receptor library was made with the immunoSEQ multiplex PCR assay. TCRdb stores this immuneACCESS table with in-frame sequences only. Part of the clones is absent; in the studies checked, under half of the shortfall reflects unresolved V genes, and no reason is known for the rest. A total of 85,000 to 120,000 clones appear in this sample, approximately 86% of them only once. The ten largest clones capture 3% of the sample. Sequences were obtained from peripheral blood. These receptors were obtained from a man aged 50 to 59 with active or convalescent COVID-19.

J is TRBJ2-3 and V is TRBV18; D is possibly TRBD2 (5 bases). This CDR3 spans 14 amino acids. Between the trimmed V and J ends, which lost 2 bases and 3 bases, there was a span of 9 bases. Germline assignment: CDR1 KGHSH and CDR2 LQKENI. The CDR3 here is CASSPSRGTDTQYF. CDR3 nucleotide sequence: TGTGCCAGCTCACCATCCCGGGGTACAGATACGCAGTATTTT.

CDR3 protein: CASSQQGYSNQPQHF. The CDR3 nucleotides are TGTGCCAGCAGCCAACAGGGGTATAGCAATCAGCCCCAGCATTTT. J is TRBJ1-5 and V is TRBV5-6; 7 bases are shared with TRBD1. V trimming: 4 bases; J trimming: 0 bases; junction bases outside the gene matches: 4. Germline CDR1 reads SGHDT; CDR2 reads YYEEEE. This CDR3 contains 15 residues.

The chain combines TRBV18 with TRBJ1-4, with a weak D call TRBD1 (5 bases). The V and J ends lost 4 bases and 5 bases respectively, with 8 bases between them. The CDR3 loop spans 13 amino acids. Looked up from germline, CDR1 is KGHSH and CDR2 is LQKENI. In DNA form, the CDR3 reads TGTGCCAGCTCACAGGGGAGGAATGAAAAACTGTTTTTT. Translation: CASSQGRNEKLFF.

The CDR3 protein is CASSLGQGANEKLFF. The CDR3 nucleotides are TGTGCCAGCAGCTTAGGACAGGGGGCGAATGAAAAACTGTTTTTT. This chain connects TRBV7-9 to TRBJ1-4; 10 nucleotides agree with TRBD1. V lost 1 base and J lost 5; bases outside the gene matches: 1. Germline V CDR1 and CDR2: SEHNR, FQNEAQ (reference sequence). The length of the CDR3 is 15 residues. The full variable domain, its missing parts supplied by reference TRBV7-9 and TRBJ1-4, is DTGVSQNPRHKITKRGQNVTFRCDPISEHNRLYWYRQTLGQGPEFLTYFQNEAQLEKSRLLSDRFSAERPKGSFSTLEIQRTEQGDSAMYLCASSLGQGANEKLFFGSGTQLSVL.

This chain links TRBV2 with TRBJ1-1, with D possibly TRBD1 on 6 matching bases. The V gene's germline CDR1 is SNHLY and CDR2 FYNNEI. The CDR3 consists of 14 residues. The ends were cut back, 5 bases at V and 5 bases at J, with 15 bases in the middle. Here the CDR3 DNA reads TGTGCCAGCAGTTCACAGGGAAGCGGTACTGAAGCTTTCTTT. Its protein is CASSSQGSGTEAFF.

The V and J genes are TRBV28 and TRBJ2-2; the match to TRBD1 covers 9 bases. Germline trimming cut 5 bases from V and 6 bases from J; bases unmatched to any gene: 7. Germline CDR1 and CDR2: MDHEN and SYDVKM. The CDR3 spans 15 residues. CDR3 sequence reads: CASSRATGGAGELFF. For the CDR3, the DNA is TGTGCCAGCAGTCGAGCGACAGGGGGGGCCGGGGAGCTGTTTTTT.

The chain employs TRBV19 and TRBJ1-5, with 8 bases identical to TRBD1. The CDR3 loop spans 16 amino acids. V lost 5 bases, J lost 3 bases, and 9 bases stayed unmatched. Germline V gives CDR1 LNHDA, CDR2 SQIVND (reference sequence). For the CDR3, the DNA is TGTGCCAGTAGTGGAGGACAGGGTCTAATCAATCAGCCCCAGCATTTT. It encodes CASSGGQGLINQPQHF. The full variable domain, in which reference TRBV19 and TRBJ1-5 provide the parts outside the CDR3, is DGGITQSPKYLFRKEGQNVTLSCEQNLNHDAMYWYRQDPGQGLRLIYYSQIVNDFQKGDIAEGYSVSREKKESFPLTVTSAQKNPTAFYLCASSGGQGLINQPQHFGDGTRLSIL.